Listed below are T cell receptor beta chains from one sample, sequenced in a study of shared clonotypes between healthy human individuals. TCRdb keeps only in-frame clones here, not all; method: immunoSEQ multiplex PCR. The sample carries about 580,000 clones, roughly 98% recorded once. Sequenced sample: naive CD8+ T cells sorted from blood. These receptors all stem from a young man in good health. CDR3s include the opening cysteine and the closing phenylalanine or tryptophan. Each record gives: CDR3 DNA, CDR3 protein, V gene, clone size, J gene, D gene. D genes are given only for firm matches. Where a row states a size, it is once, few, many or the class of an expanded clone; other rows omit it.

TGCAGCGTGACCGGACTAGCGGGGTTCTCCTACGAGCAGTACTTC	CSVTGLAGFSYEQYF	TRBV29-1	.	TRBJ2-7	TRBD2
TGCACCAGCAGCCAAGTAGAGGGGGAATGGTGTGGCTACACCTTC	CTSSQVEGEWCGYTF	TRBV1	.	TRBJ1-2	.
TGTGCCAGCAGCTTAGATGGCCTAGCGGTGTACAATGAGCAGTTCTTC	CASSLDGLAVYNEQFF	TRBV7-2	.	TRBJ2-1	TRBD2
TGTGCCAGCAGTCGCCAGATGGACAAAAGGGACTATGGCTACACCTTC	CASSRQMDKRDYGYTF	TRBV27	.	TRBJ1-2	.
TGTGCCAGCATCCAGGCTGGGGGGGGCCACGAGCAGTACTTC	CASIQAGGGHEQYF	TRBV5-5	.	TRBJ2-7	.
TGTGCCAGCAGGCCACAGACAGGGAATCATCAGCCCCAGCATTTT	CASRPQTGNHQPQHF	TRBV28	.	TRBJ1-5	TRBD1
TGTGCCACCCAGCCCCCTGGGTCCGGTGAGCAGTTCTTC	CATQPPGSGEQFF	TRBV25-1	.	TRBJ2-1	.
TGTGCCAGCAGCCAAGATCCCCCGGGTCGAGACAGTGAGACCCAGTACTTC	CASSQDPPGRDSETQYF	TRBV14	.	TRBJ2-5	.
TGTGCCAGCAGCTTGTTGGCAAGCACAGATACGCAGTATTTT	CASSLLASTDTQYF	TRBV5-4	.	TRBJ2-3	.
TGCAGCGTTGCGGGACTAGCGTTATATGAGCAGTTCTTC	CSVAGLALYEQFF	TRBV29-1	.	TRBJ2-1	TRBD2
TGTGCCAGTAGTATCTACGGTTCAGCGGGAGGACACGAGCAGTACTTC	CASSIYGSAGGHEQYF	TRBV19	.	TRBJ2-7	TRBD2
TGTGCCTGGAGTCCTACTAGCGGGAGTTCGGCAGATACGCAGTATTTT	CAWSPTSGSSADTQYF	TRBV30	once	TRBJ2-3	TRBD2
TGTGCCAGCAGCGGGGACGGGAACACTGAAGCTTTCTTT	CASSGDGNTEAFF	TRBV2	.	TRBJ1-1	.
TGTGCCAGCAGTCCAGGGGATAGCAATCAGCCCCAGCATTTT	CASSPGDSNQPQHF	TRBV28	.	TRBJ1-5	.
TGTGCCAGCAGCTCTGGACAGGGGTACAATGAGCAGTTCTTC	CASSSGQGYNEQFF	TRBV11-2	once	TRBJ2-1	TRBD1
TGTGCCAGCAGCGCGTCCCACTCCTACAATGAGCAGTTCTTC	CASSASHSYNEQFF	TRBV13	once	TRBJ2-1	.
TGTGCCAGCAGTATCGGACAGGAGGAGCTGTTTTTT	CASSIGQEELFF	TRBV6-5	.	TRBJ2-2	TRBD1
TGTGCCAGCAGCAGTCTCTTAGAGGCGAAAGAGACCCAGTACTTC	CASSSLLEAKETQYF	TRBV5-4	.	TRBJ2-5	.
TGTGCCAGCAGTGGGTACTCCCACTACAATGAGCAGTTCTTC	CASSGYSHYNEQFF	TRBV6-5	.	TRBJ2-1	.
TGCGCCAGCAGCGCAACTAGCTCAGAGACCCAGTACTTC	CASSATSSETQYF	TRBV5-1	.	TRBJ2-5	.
TGTGCCAGCAGTTACTCCTTGCAGCGGGAGTGGAATGAGCAGTTCTTC	CASSYSLQREWNEQFF	TRBV6-5	once	TRBJ2-1	TRBD2
TGCAGCGTTGAAGATCATGGGACAGCCCAAGAGACCCAGTACTTC	CSVEDHGTAQETQYF	TRBV29-1	.	TRBJ2-5	TRBD1
TGTGCCAGCTCACAGGCGGGGTCAACAGATACGCAGTATTTT	CASSQAGSTDTQYF	TRBV5-6	once	TRBJ2-3	.
TGTGCCAGCAGTTACGAGGGACTAGCGGGAGGTGAGCAGTTCTTC	CASSYEGLAGGEQFF	TRBV6-5	.	TRBJ2-1	TRBD2
TGCAGCTGGGGAAGTGACACCGGGGAGCTGTTTTTT	CSWGSDTGELFF	TRBV29-1	.	TRBJ2-2	.
TGTGCCAGCAATCCGGGACTACCGACAAACTCCTACGAGCAGTACTTC	CASNPGLPTNSYEQYF	TRBV2	.	TRBJ2-7	TRBD2
TGTGCCAGCAGCCAAGATTCGACTCTGCGATACGAGCAGTACTTC	CASSQDSTLRYEQYF	TRBV14	.	TRBJ2-7	.
TGTGCCAGCAGTGCCGGGACCTACACAGATACGCAGTATTTT	CASSAGTYTDTQYF	TRBV28	.	TRBJ2-3	.
TGCAGCGTTTACCCAGCTAGCGGGGAGGATGAGCAGTTCTTC	CSVYPASGEDEQFF	TRBV29-1	.	TRBJ2-1	TRBD2
TGTGCCAGCAGTCAATTACAGGGCTACGAGCAGTACTTC	CASSQLQGYEQYF	TRBV6-6	.	TRBJ2-7	.
TGTGCCAGCAGCTCGACAGGGGGATTCACAGATACGCAGTATTTT	CASSSTGGFTDTQYF	TRBV7-6	once	TRBJ2-3	TRBD1
TGCGCCAGCAGCTTGGCCACGTGGTCGGGTATAGGCGAGCAGTACTTC	CASSLATWSGIGEQYF	TRBV5-1	.	TRBJ2-7	.
TGTGCCAGCAGCCACGGACTAGCGGGAGTGTCAGGGGCCAACGTCCTGACTTTC	CASSHGLAGVSGANVLTF	TRBV4-2	once	TRBJ2-6	TRBD2
TGTGCCAGCAGCGCCACCGGGACAGCGCGCCAAGAGACCCAGTACTTC	CASSATGTARQETQYF	TRBV7-9	.	TRBJ2-5	TRBD1
TGTGCCAGCAGTCCCCGGGACGGAGTTATTGGGACCTTC	CASSPRDGVIGTF	TRBV27	once	TRBJ1-2	.
TGTGCCAGCAGGCCGACAGGGCCCTATGGCTACACCTTC	CASRPTGPYGYTF	TRBV7-9	.	TRBJ1-2	TRBD1
TGCAGCGTGGACCGAGGAGGATTGAACACTGAAGCTTTCTTT	CSVDRGGLNTEAFF	TRBV29-1	.	TRBJ1-1	.
TGTGCCAGCAGTGAGGGAAACAATGAGCAGTTCTTC	CASSEGNNEQFF	TRBV2	.	TRBJ2-1	.
TGCGCCAGCAGCTTGGGGACAGGGCTAACTGAAGCTTTCTTT	CASSLGTGLTEAFF	TRBV5-1	.	TRBJ1-1	TRBD1